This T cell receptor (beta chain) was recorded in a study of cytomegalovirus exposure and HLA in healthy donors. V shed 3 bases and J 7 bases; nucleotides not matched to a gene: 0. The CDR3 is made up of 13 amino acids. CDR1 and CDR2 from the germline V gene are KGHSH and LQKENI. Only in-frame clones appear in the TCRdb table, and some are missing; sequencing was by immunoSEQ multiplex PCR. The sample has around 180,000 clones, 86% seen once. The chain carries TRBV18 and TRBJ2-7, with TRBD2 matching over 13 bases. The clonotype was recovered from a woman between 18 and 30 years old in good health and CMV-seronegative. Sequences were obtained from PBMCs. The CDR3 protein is CASSPGLAGEQYF. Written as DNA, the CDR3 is TGTGCCAGCTCACCGGGACTAGCGGGGGAGCAGTACTTC.